The text below deals with one T cell receptor (beta chain). The data originate from a study of PD-L1 blockade in urothelial cancer. As for the study in general: When patients started atezolizumab around 2014, it was given at 1,200 mg intravenously every 3 weeks. Specimens of blood held a median count of roughly 150,000 T cells. Male patients with bladder-origin urothelial cancer numbered about 90% of the roughly 29.

The time point was: peripheral blood 6 weeks after treatment start. Sequenced by immunoSEQ multiplex PCR; TCRdb stores in-frame clones only, minus some. The sample carries roughly 45,000 clones, approximately 82% recorded once. Germline assignment: CDR1 SGHRS and CDR2 YFSETQ. The CDR3 totals 14 residues. V lost 0 bases to trimming and J lost 6 bases, with 10 bases between them. The chain uses TRBV5-1 and TRBJ2-1; D is undetermined. The TCR was taken from a man aged 55-75 years with urothelial cancer. This material consisted of PBMCs, taken around atezolizumab (anti-PD-L1) treatment. CDR3 coding DNA: TGCGCCAGCAGCTTGGAACTATCGAGCAATGAGCAGTTCTTC. This gives the protein CASSLELSSNEQFF.